This T cell receptor (beta chain) was sequenced for a study of blood T cell repertoires in COVID-19. The method was immunoSEQ multiplex PCR; TCRdb's version includes in-frame clones alone and lacks a portion of them. The table records approximately 230,000 clones, around 90% of them present only once. With V trimmed by 5 bases and J by 0 bases, 0 bases remained unmatched. There are 14 residues in the CDR3. From germline, CDR1 is SGHTA and CDR2 FQGNSA. The sequence was obtained from a woman aged 25 to 39 with acute COVID-19. The sequencing input was PBMCs or T cells enriched from blood (not recorded which). J is TRBJ2-7 and V is TRBV7-2; 11 bases are a match to TRBD2. The CDR3 spells CASSTSGGSYEQYF. The CDR3 DNA follows: TGTGCCAGCAGCACTAGCGGGGGCTCCTACGAGCAGTACTTC. Full variable domain (remainder filled in from reference TRBV7-2 and TRBJ2-7): GAGVSQSPSNKVTEKGKDVELRCDPISGHTALYWYRQSLGQGLEFLIYFQGNSAPDKSGLPSDRFSAERTGGSVSTLTIQRTQQEDSAVYLCASSTSGGSYEQYFGPGTRLTVT.